A selection of T cell receptor beta chains follows, all from one sample in a study of post-analysis software for immune sequencing data. TCRdb recomputed calls from the PCR reads with MiXCR, one row per CDR3 protein. This sample has roughly 800,000 distinct CDR3 sequences, with 46% found just once. Input material: blood. Every receptor here comes from a girl aged 5-17 years with multiple sclerosis. CDR3s include the opening cysteine and the closing phenylalanine or tryptophan. The D gene is left open where the match is weak. The size of a clone is reported for some rows only, either as once, few or many, or as a class for expanded clones.

V gene	J gene	D gene	clone size	CDR3 protein	CDR3 DNA
TRBV7-2	TRBJ2-2	.	.	CASSLFGELFF	TGTGCCAGCAGCTTATTCGGGGAGCTGTTTTTT
TRBV20-1	TRBJ2-3	TRBD2	few	CSARLRSGASTDTQYF	TGCAGTGCTAGGCTCCGGAGCGGGGCTAGCACAGATACGCAGTATTTT
TRBV20-1	TRBJ2-4	.	few	CSANSELNIQYF	TGCAGTGCTAATTCCGAATTAAACATTCAGTACTTC
TRBV20-1	TRBJ2-1	TRBD2	.	CSASGTSGRARNEQFF	TGCAGTGCTAGCGGGACTAGCGGGAGGGCCCGGAATGAGCAGTTCTTC
TRBV10-1	TRBJ2-3	.	.	CASNETEGVVDTQYF	TGCGCCAGCAATGAAACCGAGGGGGTAGTAGATACGCAGTATTTT
TRBV12-3/TRBV12-4	TRBJ2-7	.	.	CASSLGGAARSSYEQYF	TGTGCCAGCAGTCTAGGGGGTGCGGCCAGGAGCTCCTACGAGCAGTACTTC
TRBV3-1	TRBJ2-3	TRBD2	.	CASSPLPGLAGDRQADTQYF	TGTGCCAGCAGCCCCCTACCCGGACTAGCGGGAGACCGGCAGGCAGATACGCAGTATTTT
TRBV7-9	TRBJ2-1	.	few	CASSLEPGVRGNEQFF	TGTGCCAGCAGCTTAGAGCCAGGGGTCCGAGGGAATGAGCAGTTCTTC
TRBV20-1	TRBJ2-1	TRBD2	.	CSATLGLAGLFF	TGCAGTGCTACGCTGGGACTAGCTGGGCTGTTCTTC
TRBV10-3	TRBJ1-1	TRBD1	.	CAISEPQGQGCTEAFF	TGTGCCATCAGTGAGCCCCAAGGACAGGGATGCACTGAAGCTTTCTTT
TRBV12-3/TRBV12-4	TRBJ1-1	.	.	CASSSGPASTGSNTEAFF	TGTGCCAGCAGTTCCGGACCCGCGTCGACAGGTTCGAACACTGAAGCTTTCTTT
TRBV12-3/TRBV12-4	TRBJ2-1	TRBD2	.	CASSLPPSGRAGYNEQFF	TGTGCCAGCAGTTTGCCACCCAGCGGGAGGGCCGGGTACAATGAGCAGTTCTTC
TRBV24-1	TRBJ2-5	TRBD2	few	CATSARTSDVAGDSRETQYF	TGTGCCACCAGTGCCAGAACATCGGACGTAGCGGGGGATTCTAGAGAGACCCAGTACTTC
TRBV2	TRBJ2-7	TRBD2	.	CASRKELAAFPYEQYF	TGTGCCAGCAGAAAGGAACTAGCGGCTTTTCCCTACGAGCAGTACTTC
TRBV20-1	TRBJ1-2	.	.	CSARPPGAGGYTF	TGCAGTGCTAGGCCGCCAGGGGCCGGCGGCTACACCTTC
TRBV28	TRBJ2-1	TRBD1	many	CASSSTGTGDNEQFF	TGTGCCAGCAGCTCCACGGGGACAGGTGACAATGAGCAGTTCTTC
TRBV24-1	TRBJ2-5	TRBD1	.	CATSDPNRDRGETQYF	TGTGCCACCAGTGATCCTAACCGGGACAGGGGTGAGACCCAGTACTTC
TRBV20-1	TRBJ2-1	TRBD2	.	CSAVGTSGTNEQFF	TGCAGTGCCGTCGGGACTAGCGGGACGAATGAGCAGTTCTTC
TRBV7-2	TRBJ2-4	.	few	CASSLGGVGKNIQYF	TGTGCCAGCAGCTTAGGGGGAGTGGGCAAAAACATTCAGTACTTC
TRBV20-1	TRBJ1-2	.	.	CSAIDYGYTF	TGCAGTGCTATTGACTATGGCTACACCTTC
TRBV27	TRBJ2-7	.	.	CASSNRASYEQYF	TGTGCCAGCAGTAACAGGGCCTCCTACGAGCAGTACTTC
TRBV20-1	TRBJ1-1	.	once	CSANNGGNTEAFF	TGCAGTGCCAATAATGGAGGGAACACTGAAGCTTTCTTT
TRBV12-5	TRBJ2-5	TRBD2	.	CASGLAGTRGKETQYF	TGTGCTAGTGGTTTGGCCGGGACTAGAGGGAAGGAGACCCAGTACTTC
TRBV9	TRBJ2-1	.	.	CASSVANWGYEQFF	TGTGCCAGCAGCGTAGCCAATTGGGGATATGAGCAGTTCTTC
TRBV5-4	TRBJ1-1	.	few	CASSLFRWNTEAFF	TGTGCCAGCAGCTTGTTTAGGTGGAACACTGAAGCTTTCTTT
TRBV7-2	TRBJ2-1	TRBD2	few	CASSLVGTSGTNEQFF	TGTGCCAGCAGCTTAGTCGGGACTAGCGGGACCAATGAGCAGTTCTTC
TRBV7-6	TRBJ2-5	TRBD2	.	CASSWTSGTQETQYF	TGTGCCAGCAGCTGGACTAGTGGGACCCAAGAGACCCAGTACTTC
TRBV4-1	TRBJ2-7	.	.	CASSQDGTHSYEQYF	TGCGCCAGCAGCCAAGATGGTACACACTCCTACGAGCAGTACTTC
TRBV12-3/TRBV12-4	TRBJ1-1	.	.	CASSFSLGITEAFF	TGTGCCAGCAGTTTCTCCCTCGGTATCACTGAAGCTTTCTTT
TRBV6-2/TRBV6-3	TRBJ2-5	.	.	CASSPTEQETQYF	TGTGCCAGCAGCCCGACAGAGCAAGAGACCCAGTACTTC
TRBV20-1	TRBJ1-5	TRBD1	once	CSASSSPTGDRPQHF	TGCAGTGCTTCATCCTCCCCGACAGGGGATCGGCCCCAGCATTTT
TRBV6-5	TRBJ2-3	TRBD2	.	CASSWSGRGEDRQYF	TGTGCCAGCAGTTGGAGCGGGAGAGGGGAAGATAGGCAGTATTTT
TRBV11-2	TRBJ2-5	TRBD1	.	CASSPGGGTGIRETQYF	TGTGCCAGCAGCCCAGGGGGCGGGACAGGGATTCGGGAGACCCAGTACTTC
TRBV4-1	TRBJ2-3	TRBD2	.	CASSQPTSGSTDTQYF	TGCGCCAGCAGCCAACCCACTAGCGGGAGTACAGATACGCAGTATTTT
TRBV25-1	TRBJ1-2	TRBD1	.	CASREDRDPIYGYTF	TGTGCCAGCAGGGAGGACAGGGACCCCATCTATGGCTACACCTTC
TRBV7-3	TRBJ2-3	.	few	CASSSQMGAPDTQYF	TGTGCCAGCAGCTCCCAGATGGGAGCCCCAGATACGCAGTATTTT
TRBV2	TRBJ2-3	TRBD2	.	CASSETLALSTDTQYF	TGTGCCAGCAGTGAGACACTAGCGCTCAGCACAGATACGCAGTATTTT
TRBV12-3/TRBV12-4	TRBJ2-4	.	.	CASSFSPGLLAKNIQYF	TGTGCCAGCAGTTTCTCCCCGGGACTCCTAGCCAAAAACATTCAGTACTTC
TRBV6-1	TRBJ2-7	.	many	CASTEKVPPYEQYF	TGTGCCAGCACGGAGAAGGTTCCTCCCTACGAGCAGTACTTC
TRBV7-9	TRBJ2-1	TRBD2	.	CVSSLAAGGSYNEQFF	TGTGTCAGCAGCTTAGCGGCGGGAGGGTCCTACAATGAGCAGTTCTTC
TRBV12-3/TRBV12-4	TRBJ2-3	.	.	CASSHSGSTDTQYF	TGCGCCAGCAGCCATAGCGGTAGCACAGATACGCAGTATTTT
TRBV7-9	TRBJ1-2	.	.	CASSLERYYGYTF	TGTGCCAGCAGCCTGGAGCGGTATTATGGCTACACCTTC
TRBV6-5	TRBJ1-4	TRBD1	.	CASSYGQVDEKLFF	TGCGCCAGCAGTTATGGACAGGTGGATGAAAAACTGTTTTTT
TRBV29-1	TRBJ1-1	.	.	CSVRTGGTEAFF	TGCAGCGTCCGGACCGGGGGTACTGAAGCTTTCTTT
TRBV20-1	TRBJ1-4	.	.	CSARTVNEKLFF	TGCAGTGCTCGGACAGTTAATGAAAAACTGTTTTTT